The present T cell receptor (beta chain) was sequenced within a study of blood T cell repertoires in COVID-19. Study-wide context: Whether acute or convalescent, the COVID-19 samples came from the United States, Italy and Spain. Sample material is recorded as cDNA or gDNA derived from T cells, B-cell-depleted T cells, or PBMCs.

Under the authors' procedure: Amplification of reference gene primers was used by the study to estimate nucleated cell counts. Libraries were prepared by immunoSEQ multiplex PCR; TCRdb keeps only in-frame clonotypes and omits some of them. D and trimming come from the DNA, and the V and J calls and clone size come from that table. The sample has around 400,000 clones, over 75% seen once. CDR1 and CDR2 from the germline V gene are MNHEY and SVGAGI. Trimming cost V 6 bases and J 0 bases, with 15 bases left between them. The CDR3 runs 15 residues. A Seattle source enrolled patients during active infection and followed them longitudinally.

The origin of this receptor is a woman in her sixties with COVID-19, enrolled during active disease. The chain employs TRBV6-5 and TRBJ2-7; TRBD2 might be the D (6 bases). Sequenced input: peripheral blood. CDR3 sequence reads: CASRPIADSSYEQYF. CDR3 DNA sequence: TGTGCCAGCAGACCGATAGCGGATAGCTCCTACGAGCAGTACTTC.